This T cell receptor beta chain derives from a study of vaccination and CD4 T cells after COVID-19. The wider study: Post-COVID samples were collected a median approximately 97 days following diagnosis, spanning 35 to 161. The study's findings and limits: Among convalescent patients, a median roughly 88% of reactive clones emerged only after vaccination.

The Oncomine TCR Beta short-read assay generated sequence data from the DNA of cultured CD4+ T cells. TCRdb passed the PCR reads through MiXCR, listing each CDR3 protein once. The data hold about 7,600 distinct CDR3 sequences, with about 42% observed a single time. Deletions cut 4 bases from V and 4 bases from J, with 10 bases between. The CDR3 totals 13 residues. The germline CDR1 and CDR2 sequences are DFQATT and SNEGSKA (reference sequence). Treatment specified: roughly nine-day PBMC culture with coronavirus spike peptide pools or control peptides (ViraFEST assay). The unexposed donor gave CD4+ T cells before the COVID-19 pandemic (2011-2018). This clonotype is labeled as medium-sized. Its target is not known.

The sequenced sample was CD4+ T cells from blood, cultured in vitro. The source of this sequence is a human donor in good health. This chain joins TRBV20-1 and TRBJ2-2; D possibly corresponds to TRBD2 (5 bases). The CDR3 here is CSATGEGTGELFF. As DNA, the CDR3 is TGCAGTGCTACAGGAGAGGGCACCGGGGAGCTGTTTTTT.